This T cell receptor (beta chain) came from a study of T cell repertoires in aging, cancer and after chemotherapy. Overall study: Donors were grouped into six age bands spanning 30 or younger through 70 or older. Study-wide points: Across the chemotherapy interval, each cancer cohort showed higher median generation probability, suggesting thymic rebound.

Details on this clonotype: The target antigen is unknown.

A mixed TRB-A/B primer pool amplified rearranged TRB by multiplex touch-down PCR. TCRdb re-derived calls from the multiplex PCR reads in MiXCR, one entry per CDR3 protein. Here the sample spans thousands of distinct CDR3 sequences, about 29% being singletons. Peripheral blood genomic DNA, not sorted cells or RNA, was the template. V lost 5 bases to trimming and J lost 8 bases; unmatched junction nucleotides: 11. Germline CDR1 and CDR2: KGHSH and LQKENI. CDR3 length equals 15 residues. The clonotype comes from a human donor in good health. The chain has TRBV18 and TRBJ1-1, with 10 positions matching TRBD1. The sequencing sample was made of blood. The CDR3 loop is CASSGDRGEKAEAFF. DNA for the CDR3: TGTGCCAGCTCAGGGGACAGGGGAGAGAAGGCCGAAGCTTTCTTT.